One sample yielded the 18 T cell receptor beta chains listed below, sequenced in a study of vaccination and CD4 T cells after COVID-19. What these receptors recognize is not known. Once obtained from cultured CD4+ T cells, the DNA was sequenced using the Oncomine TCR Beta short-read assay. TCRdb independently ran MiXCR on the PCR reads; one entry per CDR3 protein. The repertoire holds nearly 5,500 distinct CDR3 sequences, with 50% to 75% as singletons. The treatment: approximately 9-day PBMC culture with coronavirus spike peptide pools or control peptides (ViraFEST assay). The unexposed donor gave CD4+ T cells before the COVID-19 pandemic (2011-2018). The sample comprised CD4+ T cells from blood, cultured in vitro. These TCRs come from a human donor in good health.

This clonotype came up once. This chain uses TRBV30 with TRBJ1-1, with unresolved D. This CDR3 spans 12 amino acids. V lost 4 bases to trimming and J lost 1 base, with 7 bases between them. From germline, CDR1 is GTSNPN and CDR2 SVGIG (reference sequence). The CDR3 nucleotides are TGTGCCTGGAACATGAGGAACACTGAAGCTTTCTTT. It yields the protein CAWNMRNTEAFF.

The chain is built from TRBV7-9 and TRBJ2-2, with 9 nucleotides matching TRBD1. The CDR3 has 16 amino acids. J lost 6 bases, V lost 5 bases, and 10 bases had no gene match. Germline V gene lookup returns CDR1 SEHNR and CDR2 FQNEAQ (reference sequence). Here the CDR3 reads CASSLGQGMDSGELFF. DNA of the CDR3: TGTGCCAGCAGCCTCGGACAGGGGATGGATTCCGGGGAGCTGTTTTTT.

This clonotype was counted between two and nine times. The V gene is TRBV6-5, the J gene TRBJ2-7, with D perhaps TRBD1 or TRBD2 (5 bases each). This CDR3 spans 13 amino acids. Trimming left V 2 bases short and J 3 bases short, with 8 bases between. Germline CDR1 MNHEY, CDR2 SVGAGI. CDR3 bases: TGTGCCAGCAGTTACGGGGGAAACTACGAGCAGTACTTC. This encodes CASSYGGNYEQYF.

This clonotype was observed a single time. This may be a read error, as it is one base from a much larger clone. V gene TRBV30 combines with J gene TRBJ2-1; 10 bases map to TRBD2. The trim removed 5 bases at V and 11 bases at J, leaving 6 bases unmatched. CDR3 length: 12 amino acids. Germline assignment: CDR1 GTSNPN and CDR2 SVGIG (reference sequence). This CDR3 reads CAWGPLAGKQFF. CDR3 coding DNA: TGTGCCTGGGGCCCACTAGCGGGGAAGCAGTTCTTC.

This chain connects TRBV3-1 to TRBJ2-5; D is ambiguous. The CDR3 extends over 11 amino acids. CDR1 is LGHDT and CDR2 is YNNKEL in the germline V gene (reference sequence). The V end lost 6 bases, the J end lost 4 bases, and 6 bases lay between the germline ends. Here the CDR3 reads CASRMAETQYF. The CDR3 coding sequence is TGTGCCAGCAGAATGGCAGAGACCCAGTACTTC.

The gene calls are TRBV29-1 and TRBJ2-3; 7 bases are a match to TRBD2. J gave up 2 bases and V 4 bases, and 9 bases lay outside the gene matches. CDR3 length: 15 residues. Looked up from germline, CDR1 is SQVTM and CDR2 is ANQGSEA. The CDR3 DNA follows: TGCAGCGTTGCCGGTACGGGGACTACCACAGATACGCAGTATTTT. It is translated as CSVAGTGTTTDTQYF.

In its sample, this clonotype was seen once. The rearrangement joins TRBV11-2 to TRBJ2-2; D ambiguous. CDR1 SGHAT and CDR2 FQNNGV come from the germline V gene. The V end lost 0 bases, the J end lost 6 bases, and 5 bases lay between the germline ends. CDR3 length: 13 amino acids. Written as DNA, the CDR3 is TGTGCCAGCAGCTTAGAGGGCTCCGGGGAGCTGTTTTTT. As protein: CASSLEGSGELFF. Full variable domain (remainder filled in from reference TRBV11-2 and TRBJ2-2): EAGVAQSPRYKIIEKRQSVAFWCNPISGHATLYWYQQILGQGPKLLIQFQNNGVVDDSQLPKDRFSAERLKGVDSTLKIQPAKLEDSAVYLCASSLEGSGELFFGEGSRLTVL.

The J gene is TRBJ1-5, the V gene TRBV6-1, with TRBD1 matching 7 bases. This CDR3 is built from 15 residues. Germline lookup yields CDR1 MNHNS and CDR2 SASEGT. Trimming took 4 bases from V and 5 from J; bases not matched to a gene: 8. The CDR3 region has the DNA TGTGCCAGCAGTGTGGGGCAGGGGGGGTATCAGCCCCAGCATTTT. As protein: CASSVGQGGYQPQHF.

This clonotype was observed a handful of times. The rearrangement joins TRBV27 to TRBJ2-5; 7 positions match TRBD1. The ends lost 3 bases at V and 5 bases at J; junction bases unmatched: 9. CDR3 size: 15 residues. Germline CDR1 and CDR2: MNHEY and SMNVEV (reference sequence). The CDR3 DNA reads TGTGCCAGCAGTTTCCTGACGACAGGGATTGAGACCCAGTACTTC. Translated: CASSFLTTGIETQYF.

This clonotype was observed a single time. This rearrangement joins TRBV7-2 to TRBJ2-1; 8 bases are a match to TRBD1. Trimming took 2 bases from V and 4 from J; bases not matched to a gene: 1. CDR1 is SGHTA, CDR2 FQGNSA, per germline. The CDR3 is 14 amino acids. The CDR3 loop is CASSLQGAYNEQFF. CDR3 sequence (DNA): TGTGCCAGCAGCTTACAGGGGGCATACAATGAGCAGTTCTTC.

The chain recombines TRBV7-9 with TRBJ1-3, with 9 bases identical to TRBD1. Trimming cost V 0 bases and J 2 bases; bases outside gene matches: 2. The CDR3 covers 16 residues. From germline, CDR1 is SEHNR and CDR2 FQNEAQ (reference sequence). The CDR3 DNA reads TGTGCCAGCAGCTTAGCTACAGGGGGCCCTGGAAACACCATATATTTT. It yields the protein CASSLATGGPGNTIYF.

CDR3 loop: CASRFGHNTEAFF. CDR3 DNA sequence: TGTGCCAGTAGGTTCGGACACAACACTGAAGCTTTCTTT. The rearrangement uses TRBV19 and TRBJ1-1, with D perhaps matching TRBD1 (5 bases). Trimming removed 6 bases from V and 2 bases from J, with 10 bases in between. The germline V gene encodes CDR1 LNHDA and CDR2 SQIVND (reference sequence). The CDR3 extends over 13 amino acids.

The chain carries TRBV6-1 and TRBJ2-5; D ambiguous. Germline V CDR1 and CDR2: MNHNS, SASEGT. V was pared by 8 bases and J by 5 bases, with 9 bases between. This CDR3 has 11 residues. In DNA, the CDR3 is TGTGCCAGCCGCTTCGCGGAGACCCAGTACTTC. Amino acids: CASRFAETQYF.

The CDR3 DNA sequence: TGTGCCAGTAGTATCCCCCAGACCGGCGGAACTGAAGCTTTCTTT. Protein: CASSIPQTGGTEAFF. The V and J genes are TRBV19 and TRBJ1-1; the D is unclear. Trimming shortened V by 3 bases and J by 5 bases, and 16 bases separated the two germline ends. Germline loops: CDR1 LNHDA, CDR2 SQIVND (reference sequence). The CDR3 has 15 residues. Together with reference TRBV19 and TRBJ1-1, the CDR3 gives the full variable domain: DGGITQSPKYLFRKEGQNVTLSCEQNLNHDAMYWYRQDPGQGLRLIYYSQIVNDFQKGDIAEGYSVSREKKESFPLTVTSAQKNPTAFYLCASSIPQTGGTEAFFGQGTRLTVV.

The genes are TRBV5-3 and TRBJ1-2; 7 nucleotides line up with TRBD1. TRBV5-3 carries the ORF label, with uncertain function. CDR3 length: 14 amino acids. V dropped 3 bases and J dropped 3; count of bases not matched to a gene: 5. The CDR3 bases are TGTGCCAGAAGCTGCGGACAGGCGCACTATGGCTACACCTTC. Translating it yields CARSCGQAHYGYTF.

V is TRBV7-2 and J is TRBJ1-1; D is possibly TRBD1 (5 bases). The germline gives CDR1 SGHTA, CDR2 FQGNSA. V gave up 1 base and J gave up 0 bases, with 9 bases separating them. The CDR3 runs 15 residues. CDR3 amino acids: CASSLDPGVNTEAFF. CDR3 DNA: TGTGCCAGCAGCTTAGACCCGGGGGTGAACACTGAAGCTTTCTTT.

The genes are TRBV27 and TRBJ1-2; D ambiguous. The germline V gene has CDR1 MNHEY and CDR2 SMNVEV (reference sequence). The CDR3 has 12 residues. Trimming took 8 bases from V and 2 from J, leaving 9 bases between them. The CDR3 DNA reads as TGTGCCAGCTCCGGACGGAACTATGGCTACACCTTC. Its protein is CASSGRNYGYTF.

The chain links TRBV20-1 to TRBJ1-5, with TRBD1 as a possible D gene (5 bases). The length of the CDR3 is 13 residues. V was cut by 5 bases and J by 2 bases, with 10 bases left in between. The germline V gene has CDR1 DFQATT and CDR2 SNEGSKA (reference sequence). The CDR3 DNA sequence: TGCAGTGCTTCCCAAGGGGGCAATCAGCCCCAGCATTTT. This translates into CSASQGGNQPQHF.